This T cell receptor beta chain emerged from a study of lymphopenia after photon versus proton radiotherapy. Study findings and constraints: Photon-treated patients lost naive T cells and TCR diversity; proton-treated stayed stable. Oligoclonal CD8+ Temra expansion after nadir drove photon patients' diversity drop. A bigger post-nadir fall in TCR diversity correlated inversely with survival time in deceased patients. Only patients who died were analyzed for survival; proton advantage is unproven.

The CDR3 loop spans 15 amino acids. Germline lookup yields CDR1 SGHTA and CDR2 FQGNSA. The V end was cut by 7 bases, the J end by 2 bases, with 15 bases between. The data were produced by immunoSEQ multiplex PCR, yet TCRdb's version contains in-frame clones alone and is incomplete. The table records 55,000 to 75,000 clones, roughly 90% of them present only once. Concerning this clone: The antigen is not known.

This specimen consisted of peripheral blood, obtained from a patient treated with photon-based radiotherapy. This TCR derives from a woman aged 70-85 years with pancreatic cancer. J is TRBJ1-3 and V is TRBV7-2, with TRBD1 as a possible D gene (6 bases). CDR3 amino acids: CASNSIGQTGNTIYF. The CDR3 bases are TGTGCCAGCAACTCCATTGGACAGACTGGAAACACCATATATTTT.